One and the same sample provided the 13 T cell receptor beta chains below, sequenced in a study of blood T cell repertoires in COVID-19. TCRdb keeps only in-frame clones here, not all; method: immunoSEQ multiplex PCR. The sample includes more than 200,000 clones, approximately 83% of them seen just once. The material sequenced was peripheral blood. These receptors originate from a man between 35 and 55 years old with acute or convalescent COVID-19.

CDR3: CASSLTGSSDSPLHF. DNA of the CDR3: TGTGCCAGCAGTTTAACGGGGTCTTCGGATTCACCCCTCCACTTT. The chain carries TRBV27 and TRBJ1-6; D not certain. This CDR3 is 15 amino acids long. V was clipped by 2 bases and J by 8 bases, with 13 bases between them. CDR1 is MNHEY, CDR2 SMNVEV, per germline (reference sequence).

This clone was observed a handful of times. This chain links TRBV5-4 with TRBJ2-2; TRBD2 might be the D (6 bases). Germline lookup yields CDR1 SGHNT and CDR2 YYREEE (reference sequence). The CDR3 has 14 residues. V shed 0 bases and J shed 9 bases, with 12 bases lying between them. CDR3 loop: CASSLGGTLRELFF. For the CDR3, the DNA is TGTGCCAGCAGCTTGGGCGGGACTCTCAGGGAGCTGTTTTTT. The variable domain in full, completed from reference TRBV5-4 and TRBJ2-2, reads ETGVTQSPTHLIKTRGQQVTLRCSSQSGHNTVSWYQQALGQGPQFIFQYYREEENGRGNFPPRFSGLQFPNYSSELNVNALELDDSALYLCASSLGGTLRELFFGEGSRLTVL.

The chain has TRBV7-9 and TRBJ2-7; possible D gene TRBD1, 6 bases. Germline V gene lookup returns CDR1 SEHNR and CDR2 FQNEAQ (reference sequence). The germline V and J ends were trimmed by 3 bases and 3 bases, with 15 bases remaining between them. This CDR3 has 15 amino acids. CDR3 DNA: TGTGCCAGCAGCTTGAAACAGGGAACTGACTACGAGCAGTACTTC. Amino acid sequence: CASSLKQGTDYEQYF.

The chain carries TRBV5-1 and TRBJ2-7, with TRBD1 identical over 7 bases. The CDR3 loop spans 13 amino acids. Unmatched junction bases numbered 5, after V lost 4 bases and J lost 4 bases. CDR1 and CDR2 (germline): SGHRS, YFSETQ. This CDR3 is CASSPRDSYEQYF. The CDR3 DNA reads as TGCGCCAGCAGCCCCCGGGACAGTTACGAGCAGTACTTC. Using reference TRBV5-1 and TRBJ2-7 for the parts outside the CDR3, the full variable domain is KAGVTQTPRYLIKTRGQQVTLSCSPISGHRSVSWYQQTPGQGLQFLFEYFSETQRNKGNFPGRFSGRQFSNSRSEMNVSTLELGDSALYLCASSPRDSYEQYFGPGTRLTVT.

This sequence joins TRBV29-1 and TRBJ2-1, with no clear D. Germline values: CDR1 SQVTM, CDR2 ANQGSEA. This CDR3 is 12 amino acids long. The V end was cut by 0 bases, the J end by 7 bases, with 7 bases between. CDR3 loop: CSVEEAGNEQFF. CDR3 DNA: TGCAGCGTTGAAGAGGCCGGGAATGAGCAGTTCTTC.

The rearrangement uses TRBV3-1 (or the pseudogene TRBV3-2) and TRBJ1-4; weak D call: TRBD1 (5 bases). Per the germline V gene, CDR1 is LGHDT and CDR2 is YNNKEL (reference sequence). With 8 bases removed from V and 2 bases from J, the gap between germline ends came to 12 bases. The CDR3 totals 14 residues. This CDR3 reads CASSLRGTNEKLFF. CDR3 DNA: TGTGCCAGCTCTCTCCGGGGGACTAATGAAAAACTGTTTTTT.

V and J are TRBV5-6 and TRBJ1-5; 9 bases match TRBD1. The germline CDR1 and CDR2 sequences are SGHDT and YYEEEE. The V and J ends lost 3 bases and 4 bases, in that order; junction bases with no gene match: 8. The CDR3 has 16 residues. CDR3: CASSSLTGGGNQPQHF. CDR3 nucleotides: TGTGCCAGCAGCTCACTCACAGGGGGCGGTAATCAGCCCCAGCATTTT.

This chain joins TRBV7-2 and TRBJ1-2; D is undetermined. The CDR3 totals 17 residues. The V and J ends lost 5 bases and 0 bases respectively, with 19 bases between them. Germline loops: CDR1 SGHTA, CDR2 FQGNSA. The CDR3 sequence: CASSEAGATRANYGYTF. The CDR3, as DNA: TGTGCCAGCAGCGAAGCGGGAGCAACGAGAGCTAACTATGGCTACACCTTC.

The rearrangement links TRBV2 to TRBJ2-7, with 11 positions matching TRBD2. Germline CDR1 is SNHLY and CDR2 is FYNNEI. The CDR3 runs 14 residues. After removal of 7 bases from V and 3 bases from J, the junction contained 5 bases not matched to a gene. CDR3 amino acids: CASTGTSGYYEQYF. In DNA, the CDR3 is TGTGCCAGCACCGGGACTAGCGGATACTACGAGCAGTACTTC.

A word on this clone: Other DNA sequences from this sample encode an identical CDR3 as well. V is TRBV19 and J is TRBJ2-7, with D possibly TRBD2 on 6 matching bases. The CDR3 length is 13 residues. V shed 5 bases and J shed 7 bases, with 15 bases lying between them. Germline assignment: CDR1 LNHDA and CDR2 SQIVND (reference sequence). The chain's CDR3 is CASSLSGPSEQYF. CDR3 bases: TGTGCCAGTAGTCTTAGCGGCCCTAGTGAGCAGTACTTC.

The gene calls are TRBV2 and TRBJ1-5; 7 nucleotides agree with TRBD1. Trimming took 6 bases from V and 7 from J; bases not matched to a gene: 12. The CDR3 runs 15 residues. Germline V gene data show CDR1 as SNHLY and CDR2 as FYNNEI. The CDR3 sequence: CASRETGALSQPQHF. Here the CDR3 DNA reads TGTGCCAGCAGAGAAACAGGGGCCCTCAGCCAGCCCCAGCATTTT.

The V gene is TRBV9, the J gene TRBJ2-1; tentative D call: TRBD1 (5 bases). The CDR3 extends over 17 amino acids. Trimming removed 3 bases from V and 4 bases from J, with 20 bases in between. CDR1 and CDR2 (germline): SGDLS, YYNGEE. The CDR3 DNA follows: TGTGCCAGCAGCGCCGGTAGGGGTTCTATATCTTACAATGAGCAGTTCTTC. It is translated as CASSAGRGSISYNEQFF.

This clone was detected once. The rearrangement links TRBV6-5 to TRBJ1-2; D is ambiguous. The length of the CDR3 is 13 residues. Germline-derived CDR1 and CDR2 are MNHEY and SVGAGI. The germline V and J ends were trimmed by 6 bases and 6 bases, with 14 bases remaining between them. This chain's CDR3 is CASRDPGTHGYTF. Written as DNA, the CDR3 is TGTGCCAGCAGGGACCCGGGAACTCATGGCTACACCTTC.